This TCR beta chain was obtained from a study of Tregs in tolerant kidney transplant recipients. Data came from immunoSEQ multiplex PCR; TCRdb stores just in-frame clones and leaves some out. The sample lists hundreds of thousands of clones; more than 65% were seen once. V shed 2 bases and J shed 6 bases, with 8 bases lying between them. This CDR3 contains 14 residues. Germline assignment: CDR1 SNHLY and CDR2 FYNNEI. The V and J genes are TRBV2 and TRBJ1-6, with unresolved D. This clonotype originated in a human donor in good health. Sequenced sample: CD4+ T cells from blood. The CDR3 DNA reads TGTGCCAGCAGTGAATACGGTCCTAATTCACCCCTCCACTTT. This translates into CASSEYGPNSPLHF.